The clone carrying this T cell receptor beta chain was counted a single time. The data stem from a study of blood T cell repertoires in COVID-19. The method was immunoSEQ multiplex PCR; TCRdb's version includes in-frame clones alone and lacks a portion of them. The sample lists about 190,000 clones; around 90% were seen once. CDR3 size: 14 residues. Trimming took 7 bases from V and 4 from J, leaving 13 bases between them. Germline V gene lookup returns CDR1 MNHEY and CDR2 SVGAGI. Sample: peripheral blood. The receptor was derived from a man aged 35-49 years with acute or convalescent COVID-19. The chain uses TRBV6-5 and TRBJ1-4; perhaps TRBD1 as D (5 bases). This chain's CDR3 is CASILGTRNEKLFF. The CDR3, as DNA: TGTGCCAGCATCCTGGGGACTCGTAATGAAAAACTGTTTTTT.